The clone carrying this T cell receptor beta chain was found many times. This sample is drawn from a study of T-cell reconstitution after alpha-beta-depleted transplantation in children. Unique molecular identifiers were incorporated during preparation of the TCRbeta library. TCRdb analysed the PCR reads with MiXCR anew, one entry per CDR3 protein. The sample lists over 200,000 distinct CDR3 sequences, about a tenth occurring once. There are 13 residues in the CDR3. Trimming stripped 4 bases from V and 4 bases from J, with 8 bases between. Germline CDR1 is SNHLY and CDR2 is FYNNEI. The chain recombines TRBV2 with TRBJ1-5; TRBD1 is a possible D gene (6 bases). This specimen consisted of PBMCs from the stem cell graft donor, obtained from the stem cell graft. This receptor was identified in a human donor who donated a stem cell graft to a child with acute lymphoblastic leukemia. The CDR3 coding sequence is TGTGCCAGCAGTGGGCAGGGGAATCAGCCCCAGCATTTT. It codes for CASSGQGNQPQHF. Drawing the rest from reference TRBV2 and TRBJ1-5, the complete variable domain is EPEVTQTPSHQVTQMGQEVILRCVPISNHLYFYWYRQILGQKVEFLVSFYNNEISEKSEIFDDQFSVERPDGSNFTLKIRSTKLEDSAMYFCASSGQGNQPQHFGDGTRLSIL.